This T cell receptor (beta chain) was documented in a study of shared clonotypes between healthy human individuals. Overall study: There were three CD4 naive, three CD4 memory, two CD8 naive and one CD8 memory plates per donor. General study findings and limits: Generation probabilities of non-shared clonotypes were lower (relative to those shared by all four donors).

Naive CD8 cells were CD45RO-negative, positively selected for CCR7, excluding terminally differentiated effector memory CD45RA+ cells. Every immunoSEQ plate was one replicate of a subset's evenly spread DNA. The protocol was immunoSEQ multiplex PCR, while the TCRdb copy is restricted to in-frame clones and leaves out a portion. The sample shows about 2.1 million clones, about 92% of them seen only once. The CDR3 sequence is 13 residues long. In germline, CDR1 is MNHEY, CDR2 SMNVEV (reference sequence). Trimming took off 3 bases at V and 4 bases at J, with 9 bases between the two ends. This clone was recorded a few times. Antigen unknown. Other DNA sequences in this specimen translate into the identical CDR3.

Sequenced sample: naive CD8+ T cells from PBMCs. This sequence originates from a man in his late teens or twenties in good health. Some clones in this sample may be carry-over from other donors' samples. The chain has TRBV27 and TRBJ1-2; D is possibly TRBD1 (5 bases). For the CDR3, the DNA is TGTGCCAGCAGTTTGCCCGGGGGCTATGGCTACACCTTC. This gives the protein CASSLPGGYGYTF.